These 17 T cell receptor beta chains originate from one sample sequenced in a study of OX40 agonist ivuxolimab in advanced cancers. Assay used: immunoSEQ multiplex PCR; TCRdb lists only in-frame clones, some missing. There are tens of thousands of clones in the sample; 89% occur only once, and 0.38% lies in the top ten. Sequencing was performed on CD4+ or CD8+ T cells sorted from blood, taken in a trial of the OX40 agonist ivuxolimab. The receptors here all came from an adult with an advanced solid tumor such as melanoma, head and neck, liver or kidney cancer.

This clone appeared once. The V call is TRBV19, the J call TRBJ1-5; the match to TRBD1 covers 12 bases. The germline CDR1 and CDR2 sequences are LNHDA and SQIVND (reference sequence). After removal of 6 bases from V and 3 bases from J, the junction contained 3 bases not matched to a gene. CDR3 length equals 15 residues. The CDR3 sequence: CASRGTGGNNQPQHF. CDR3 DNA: TGTGCCAGTAGGGGGACAGGGGGCAACAATCAGCCCCAGCATTTT.

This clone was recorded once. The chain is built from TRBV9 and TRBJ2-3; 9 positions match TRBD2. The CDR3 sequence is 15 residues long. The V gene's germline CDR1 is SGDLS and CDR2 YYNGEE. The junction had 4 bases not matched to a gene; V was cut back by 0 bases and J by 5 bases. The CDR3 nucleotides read TGTGCCAGCAGCGTAGGCGCGGGAGGGGGAGATACGCAGTATTTT. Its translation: CASSVGAGGGDTQYF.

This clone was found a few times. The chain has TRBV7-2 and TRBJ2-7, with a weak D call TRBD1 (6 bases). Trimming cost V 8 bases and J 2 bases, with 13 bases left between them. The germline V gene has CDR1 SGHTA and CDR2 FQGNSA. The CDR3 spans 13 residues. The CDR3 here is CASCHGDTYEQYF. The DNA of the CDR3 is TGTGCCAGCTGCCATGGGGACACCTACGAGCAGTACTTC.

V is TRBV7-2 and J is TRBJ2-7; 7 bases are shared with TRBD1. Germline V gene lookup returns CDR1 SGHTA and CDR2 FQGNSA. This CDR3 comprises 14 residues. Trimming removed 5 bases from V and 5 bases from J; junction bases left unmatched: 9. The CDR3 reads CASSPQGSRNEQYF. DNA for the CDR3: TGTGCCAGCAGCCCACAGGGGTCTAGGAACGAGCAGTACTTC.

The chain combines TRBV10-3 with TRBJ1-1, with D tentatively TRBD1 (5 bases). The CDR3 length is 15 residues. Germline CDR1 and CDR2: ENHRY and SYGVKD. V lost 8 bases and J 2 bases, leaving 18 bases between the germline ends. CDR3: CAISFGGTVNTEAFF. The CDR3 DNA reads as TGTGCCATCTCGTTCGGGGGGACGGTTAACACTGAAGCTTTCTTT.

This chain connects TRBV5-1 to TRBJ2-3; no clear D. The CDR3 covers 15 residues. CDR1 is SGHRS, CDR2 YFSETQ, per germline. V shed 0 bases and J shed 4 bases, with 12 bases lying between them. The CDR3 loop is CASSLGPGGADTQYF. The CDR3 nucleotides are TGCGCCAGCAGCTTGGGCCCAGGTGGCGCAGATACGCAGTATTTT.

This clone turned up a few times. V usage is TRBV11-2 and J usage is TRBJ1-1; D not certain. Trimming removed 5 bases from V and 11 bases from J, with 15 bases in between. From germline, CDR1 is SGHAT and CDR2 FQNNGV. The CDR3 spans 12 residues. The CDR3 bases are TGTGCCAGCAGCCCCAGTGTCCCCCCCGCTTTCTTT. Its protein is CASSPSVPPAFF.

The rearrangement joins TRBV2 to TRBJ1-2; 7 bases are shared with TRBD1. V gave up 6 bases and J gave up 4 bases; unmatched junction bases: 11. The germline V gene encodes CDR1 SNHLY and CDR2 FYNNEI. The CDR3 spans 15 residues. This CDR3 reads CASSPTKQGSYGYTF. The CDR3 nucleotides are TGTGCCAGCAGCCCAACGAAACAGGGGAGCTATGGCTACACCTTC.

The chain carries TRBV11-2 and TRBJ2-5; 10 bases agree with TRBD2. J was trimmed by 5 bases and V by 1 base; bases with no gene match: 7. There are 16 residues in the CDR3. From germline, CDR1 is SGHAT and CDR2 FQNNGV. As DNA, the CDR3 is TGTGCCAGCAGCTTAGGGCCCGGGACTAGCGACGAGACCCAGTACTTC. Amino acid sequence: CASSLGPGTSDETQYF.

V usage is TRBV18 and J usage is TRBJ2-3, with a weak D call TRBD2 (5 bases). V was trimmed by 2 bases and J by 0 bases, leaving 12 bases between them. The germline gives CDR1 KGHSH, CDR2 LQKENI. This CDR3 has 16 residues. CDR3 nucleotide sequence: TGTGCCAGCTCACCATCTCTCGGGGTTAGCACAGATACGCAGTATTTT. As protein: CASSPSLGVSTDTQYF.

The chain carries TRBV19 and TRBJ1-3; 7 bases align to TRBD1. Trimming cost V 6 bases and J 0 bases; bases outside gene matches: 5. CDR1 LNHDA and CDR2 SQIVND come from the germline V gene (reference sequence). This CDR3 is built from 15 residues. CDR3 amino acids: CASSGTASSGNTIYF. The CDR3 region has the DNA TGTGCCAGTAGCGGGACAGCTAGCTCTGGAAACACCATATATTTT.

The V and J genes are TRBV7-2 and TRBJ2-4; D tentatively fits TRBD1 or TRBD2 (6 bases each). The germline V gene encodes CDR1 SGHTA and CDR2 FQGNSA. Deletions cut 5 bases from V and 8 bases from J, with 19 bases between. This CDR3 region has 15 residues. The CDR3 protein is CASSPQLGGRDIQYF. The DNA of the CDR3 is TGTGCCAGCAGCCCCCAGCTGGGGGGCCGGGACATTCAGTACTTC.

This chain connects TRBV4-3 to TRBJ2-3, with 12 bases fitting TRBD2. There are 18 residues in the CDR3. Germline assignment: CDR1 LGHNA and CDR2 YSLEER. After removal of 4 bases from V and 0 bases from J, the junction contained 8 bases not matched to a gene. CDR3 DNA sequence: TGCGCCAGCAGCCGGGAAGTTCTAGCGGGAGGGAGCACAGATACGCAGTATTTT. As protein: CASSREVLAGGSTDTQYF.

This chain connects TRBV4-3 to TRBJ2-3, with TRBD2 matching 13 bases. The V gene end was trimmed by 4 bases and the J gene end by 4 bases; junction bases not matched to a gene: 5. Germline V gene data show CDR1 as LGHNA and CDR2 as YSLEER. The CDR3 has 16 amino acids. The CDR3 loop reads CASSPGTSGNADTQYF. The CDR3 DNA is TGCGCCAGCAGCCCCGGGACTAGCGGGAATGCAGATACGCAGTATTTT.

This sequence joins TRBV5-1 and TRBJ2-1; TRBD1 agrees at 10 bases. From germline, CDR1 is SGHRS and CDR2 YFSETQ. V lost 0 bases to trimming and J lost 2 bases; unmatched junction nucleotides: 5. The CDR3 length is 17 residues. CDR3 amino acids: CASSLVGQGDTYNEQFF. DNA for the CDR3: TGCGCCAGCAGCTTGGTTGGACAGGGGGATACCTACAATGAGCAGTTCTTC.

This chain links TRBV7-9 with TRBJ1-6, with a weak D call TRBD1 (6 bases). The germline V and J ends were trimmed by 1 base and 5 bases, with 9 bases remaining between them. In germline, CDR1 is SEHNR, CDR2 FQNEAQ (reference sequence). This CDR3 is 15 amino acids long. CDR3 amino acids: CASSLGGRDNSPLHF. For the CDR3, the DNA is TGTGCCAGCAGCTTAGGGGGGCGCGATAATTCACCCCTCCACTTT. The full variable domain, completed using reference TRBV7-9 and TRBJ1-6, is DTGVSQNPRHKITKRGQNVTFRCDPISEHNRLYWYRQTLGQGPEFLTYFQNEAQLEKSRLLSDRFSAERPKGSFSTLEIQRTEQGDSAMYLCASSLGGRDNSPLHFGNGTRLTVT.

The chain's CDR3 is CASSLTSNEQYF. The CDR3 nucleotides read TGTGCCAGCAGCCTGACTAGCAACGAGCAGTACTTC. This chain connects TRBV6-5 to TRBJ2-7; 7 bases line up with TRBD2. CDR3 length equals 12 residues. V lost 6 bases, J lost 5 bases, and 4 bases stayed unmatched. Germline CDR1 MNHEY, CDR2 SVGAGI.